The rows below give T cell receptor beta chains drawn from one sample of a study of T cell responses to AZD1222 COVID-19 vaccine. Only in-frame clones appear in the TCRdb table, and some are missing; sequencing was by immunoSEQ multiplex PCR. The table lists tens of thousands of clones, 83% of them singletons. The sample was peripheral blood, taken 28 days after the second AZD1222 dose. The receptors derive from an adult who received the AZD1222 COVID-19 vaccine. The CDR3 runs from the conserved cysteine through the conserved F or W. A D gene is named only where the DNA matches it firmly. Clone size is given for some rows only: seen once, a few or many times, or a class if the clone is expanded.

J: TRBJ1-1; size: few; V: TRBV3-1/TRBV3-2; D: .; CDR3: CASSQSSEAFF; DNA: TGTGCCAGCAGCCAGAGCAGCGAAGCTTTCTTT
J: TRBJ2-1; size: .; V: TRBV4-3; D: .; CDR3: CASSPGGTVEQFF; DNA: TGCGCCAGCAGCCCCGGGGGCACGGTTGAGCAGTTCTTC
J: TRBJ2-5; size: .; V: TRBV7-2; D: .; CDR3: CASSLATHSGETQYF; DNA: TGTGCCAGCAGCTTAGCCACTCATAGCGGCGAGACCCAGTACTTC
J: TRBJ1-4; size: .; V: TRBV11-2; D: .; CDR3: CASSFPMEGTNEKLFF; DNA: TGTGCCAGCAGCTTCCCCATGGAGGGTACTAATGAAAAACTGTTTTTT
J: TRBJ1-1; size: .; V: TRBV19; D: .; CDR3: CATTWAANTEAFF; DNA: TGTGCCACCACGTGGGCGGCGAACACTGAAGCTTTCTTT
J: TRBJ2-1; size: .; V: TRBV2; D: .; CDR3: CASTVNPYNEQFF; DNA: TGTGCCAGCACGGTTAACCCTTACAATGAGCAGTTCTTC
J: TRBJ2-5; size: .; V: TRBV6-2/TRBV6-3; D: TRBD2; CDR3: CASSSLAEQETQYF; DNA: TGTGCCAGCAGTTCACTAGCGGAACAAGAGACCCAGTACTTC
J: TRBJ1-5; size: .; V: TRBV29-1; D: .; CDR3: CSVDIGAGQPQHF; DNA: TGCAGCGTTGATATTGGAGCCGGTCAGCCCCAGCATTTT
J: TRBJ1-1; size: .; V: TRBV12-3/TRBV12-4; D: .; CDR3: CASSPPGAEAFF; DNA: TGTGCCAGCAGTCCCCCCGGAGCTGAAGCTTTCTTT
J: TRBJ2-2; size: .; V: TRBV5-1; D: .; CDR3: CASSLGGPDTGELFF; DNA: TGCGCCAGCAGCTTGGGGGGGCCCGACACCGGGGAGCTGTTTTTT
J: TRBJ1-5; size: .; V: TRBV4-2; D: .; CDR3: CASSPAGGGGIGNQPQHF; DNA: TGTGCCAGCAGCCCCGCGGGCGGGGGAGGGATTGGCAATCAGCCCCAGCATTTT
J: TRBJ2-4; size: .; V: TRBV11-2; D: .; CDR3: CASSSTGQRKNIQYF; DNA: TGTGCCAGCAGCTCCACGGGACAAAGGAAAAACATTCAGTACTTC